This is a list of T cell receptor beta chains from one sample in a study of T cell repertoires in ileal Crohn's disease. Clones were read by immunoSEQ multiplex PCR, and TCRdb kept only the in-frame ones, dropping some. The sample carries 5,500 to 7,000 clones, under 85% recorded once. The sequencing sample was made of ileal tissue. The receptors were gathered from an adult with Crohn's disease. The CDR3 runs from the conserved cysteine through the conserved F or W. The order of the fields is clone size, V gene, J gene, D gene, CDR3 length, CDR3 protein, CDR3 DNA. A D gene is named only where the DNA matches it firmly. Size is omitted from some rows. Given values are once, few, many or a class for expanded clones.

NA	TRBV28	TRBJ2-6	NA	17	CASSLLKVVSGANVLTF	TGTGCCAGCAGTTTATTGAAGGTCGTCTCTGGGGCCAACGTCCTGACTTTC
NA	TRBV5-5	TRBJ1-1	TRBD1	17	CASSPPGQGAHNTEAFF	TGTGCCAGCAGCCCCCCGGGACAGGGGGCGCATAACACTGAAGCTTTCTTT
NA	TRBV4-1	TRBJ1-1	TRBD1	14	CASSPDRANTEAFF	TGCGCCAGCAGCCCAGACAGGGCGAACACTGAAGCTTTCTTT
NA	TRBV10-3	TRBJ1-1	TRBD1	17	CAIRDRGLSSGRTEAFF	TGTGCCATCCGGGACAGGGGTCTGAGTAGTGGAAGGACTGAAGCTTTCTTT
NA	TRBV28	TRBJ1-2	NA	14	CASKAAGSNYGYTF	TGTGCCAGCAAGGCCGCCGGATCTAACTATGGCTACACCTTC
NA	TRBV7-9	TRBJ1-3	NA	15	CALDSLGVDGNTIYF	TGTGCTTTGGACAGTCTCGGGGTCGACGGAAACACCATATATTTT
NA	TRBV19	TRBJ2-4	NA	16	CASSRTGTPGGNIQYF	TGTGCCAGTAGTAGAACCGGGACCCCCGGGGGAAACATTCAGTACTTC
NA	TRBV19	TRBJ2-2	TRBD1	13	CASTGTGVGELFF	TGTGCCAGTACCGGGACAGGGGTCGGGGAGCTGTTTTTT
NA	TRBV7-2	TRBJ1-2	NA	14	CASSLLGLTGGYTF	TGTGCCAGCAGCTTATTAGGGCTTACGGGCGGCTACACCTTC
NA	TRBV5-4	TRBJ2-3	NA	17	CASSLAHTSSPTDTQYF	TGTGCCAGCAGCTTGGCCCACACTAGCAGCCCCACAGATACGCAGTATTTT
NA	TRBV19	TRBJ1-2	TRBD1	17	CASSALPGQGSNYGYTF	TGTGCCAGTAGTGCACTCCCGGGACAGGGTTCTAACTATGGCTACACCTTC
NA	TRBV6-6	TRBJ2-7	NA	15	CASSYDGSGGYEQYF	TGTGCCAGCAGTTACGACGGTTCCGGGGGTTACGAGCAGTACTTC
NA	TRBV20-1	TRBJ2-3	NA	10	CSASAREQYF	TGCAGTGCTAGCGCTAGGGAGCAGTATTTT
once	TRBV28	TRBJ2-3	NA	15	CASSFSGPSTDTQYF	TGTGCCAGCAGTTTTAGTGGACCGAGCACAGATACGCAGTATTTT
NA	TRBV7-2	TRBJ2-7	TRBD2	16	CASSFQAGTRGYEQYF	TGTGCCAGCAGCTTCCAAGCCGGGACTAGGGGTTACGAGCAGTACTTC
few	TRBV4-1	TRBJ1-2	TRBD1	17	CASSQEWGQGINPGYTF	TGCGCCAGCAGCCAAGAATGGGGACAGGGCATAAACCCTGGCTACACCTTC
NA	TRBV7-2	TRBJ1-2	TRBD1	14	CASKTGTDNYGYTF	TGTGCCAGCAAAACCGGGACAGACAACTATGGCTACACCTTC
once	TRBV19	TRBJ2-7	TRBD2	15	CASSIQLGLPQEQYF	TGTGCCAGTAGTATACAGTTGGGACTACCCCAGGAGCAGTACTTC
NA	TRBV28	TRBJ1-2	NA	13	CASSPYRIYGYTF	TGTGCCAGCAGTCCTTACCGGATCTATGGCTACACCTTC
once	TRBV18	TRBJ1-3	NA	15	CASSPPGGSGNTIYF	TGTGCCAGCTCACCACCGGGGGGCTCTGGAAACACCATATATTTT
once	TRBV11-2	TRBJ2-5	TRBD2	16	CASSFMRGAGLETQYF	TGTGCCAGCAGCTTTATGCGGGGGGCGGGATTGGAGACCCAGTACTTC
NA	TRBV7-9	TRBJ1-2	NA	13	CASSPGPYYGYTF	TGTGCCAGCAGCCCGGGACCCTACTATGGCTACACCTTC
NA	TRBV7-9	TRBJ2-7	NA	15	CASSLKAGHSYEQYF	TGTGCCAGCAGCCTAAAAGCGGGACATTCCTACGAGCAGTACTTC
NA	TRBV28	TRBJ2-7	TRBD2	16	CASSSTRRGSSYEQYF	TGTGCCAGCAGTTCCACCCGGCGGGGGAGCTCCTACGAGCAGTACTTC
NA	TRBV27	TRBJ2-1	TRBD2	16	CASSRVLTSGMDEQFF	TGTGCCAGCAGTCGCGTTCTGACTAGCGGGATGGATGAGCAGTTCTTC
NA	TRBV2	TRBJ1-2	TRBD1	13	CASYRQGVYGYTF	TGTGCCAGCTATAGGCAGGGGGTCTATGGCTACACCTTC
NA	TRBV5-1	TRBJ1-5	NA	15	CASSLDSIGNQPQHF	TGCGCCAGCAGCTTGGACAGCATCGGCAATCAGCCCCAGCATTTT
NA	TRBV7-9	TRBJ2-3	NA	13	CASSPIGTDTQYF	TGTGCCAGCAGCCCCATAGGCACAGATACGCAGTATTTT
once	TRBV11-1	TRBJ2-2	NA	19	CASSLVPINSIGTGGELFF	TGTGCCAGCAGCTTAGTACCCATCAACTCCATAGGGACCGGCGGGGAGCTGTTTTTT
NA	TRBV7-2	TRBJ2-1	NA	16	CASSLVASGGYNEQFF	TGTGCCAGCAGCTTAGTCGCGAGCGGAGGTTACAATGAGCAGTTCTTC
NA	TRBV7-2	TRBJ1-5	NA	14	CASSFGQNGQPQHF	TGTGCCAGCAGCTTCGGACAGAATGGGCAGCCCCAGCATTTT
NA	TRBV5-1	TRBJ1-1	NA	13	CASSQGMNTEAFF	TGCGCCAGCAGTCAGGGTATGAACACTGAAGCTTTCTTT
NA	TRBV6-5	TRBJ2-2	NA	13	CASSSRSPGELFF	TGTGCCAGCAGTTCTCGATCACCCGGGGAGCTGTTTTTT
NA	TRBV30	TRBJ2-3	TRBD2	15	CAWSAGTSGSYTQYF	TGTGCCTGGTCCGCCGGGACTAGCGGGAGTTATACGCAGTATTTT
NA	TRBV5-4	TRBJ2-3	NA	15	CASSLRAGSTDTQYF	TGTGCCAGCAGCTTGAGGGCGGGAAGCACAGATACGCAGTATTTT
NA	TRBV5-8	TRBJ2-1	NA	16	CASSLFVQVGQDEQFF	TGTGCCAGCAGCTTGTTTGTACAGGTCGGTCAAGATGAGCAGTTCTTC
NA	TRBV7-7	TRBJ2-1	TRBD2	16	CASSKTSGSSYNEQFF	TGTGCCAGCAGCAAGACTAGCGGGAGCTCCTACAATGAGCAGTTCTTC
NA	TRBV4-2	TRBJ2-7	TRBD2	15	CASSTGTSGAYEQYF	TGTGCCAGCAGCACCGGGACTAGCGGGGCTTACGAGCAGTACTTC
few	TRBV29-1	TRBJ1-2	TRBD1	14	CSVSGQGFNYGYTF	TGCAGCGTCTCGGGACAGGGTTTTAACTATGGCTACACCTTC
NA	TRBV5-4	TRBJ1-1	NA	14	CASSLGGSAVEAFF	TGTGCCAGCAGCTTGGGGGGCAGTGCCGTGGAAGCTTTCTTT
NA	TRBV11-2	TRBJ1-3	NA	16	CASSSALGQGGNTIYF	TGTGCCAGCAGCTCCGCATTGGGCCAGGGTGGAAACACCATATATTTT
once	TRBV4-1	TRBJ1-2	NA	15	CASSPLYYVSYGYTF	TGCGCCAGCAGCCCGTTATATTATGTTAGCTATGGCTACACCTTC
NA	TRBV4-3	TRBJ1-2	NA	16	CASSQEWGLSGYGYTF	TGCGCCAGCAGCCAAGAATGGGGTCTATCGGGCTATGGCTACACCTTC
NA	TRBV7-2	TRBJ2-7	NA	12	CASSIDRYEQYF	TGTGCCAGCAGCATCGACAGGTACGAGCAGTACTTC
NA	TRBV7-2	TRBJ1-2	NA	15	CASSLRGGAHYGYTF	TGTGCCAGCAGCTTAAGGGGGGGCGCGCACTATGGCTACACCTTC
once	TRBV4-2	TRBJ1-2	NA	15	CASSQVSTGYNGYTF	TGTGCCAGCAGCCAAGTTTCCACAGGGTACAATGGCTACACCTTC
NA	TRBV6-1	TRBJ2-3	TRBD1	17	CASSERMGTGYTDTQYF	TGTGCCAGCAGTGAAAGGATGGGGACAGGTTACACAGATACGCAGTATTTT
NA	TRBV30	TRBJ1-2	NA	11	CAWSSSGGYTF	TGTGCCTGGAGTTCCTCGGGGGGCTACACCTTC
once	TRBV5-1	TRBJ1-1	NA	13	CASSSTTNTEAFF	TGCGCCAGCAGCTCCACGACGAACACTGAAGCTTTCTTT
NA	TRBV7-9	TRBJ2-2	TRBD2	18	CASSLGLAGALGVGELFF	TGTGCCAGCAGCCTGGGACTAGCGGGAGCGTTGGGAGTTGGGGAGCTGTTTTTT
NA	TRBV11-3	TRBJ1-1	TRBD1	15	CASSFGQGENTEAFF	TGTGCCAGCAGTTTTGGACAGGGGGAGAACACTGAAGCTTTCTTT
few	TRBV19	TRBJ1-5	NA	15	CASSIGPYSNQPQHF	TGTGCCAGTAGTATAGGACCTTATAGCAATCAGCCCCAGCATTTT
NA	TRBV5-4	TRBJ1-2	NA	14	CASSLARFSYGYTF	TGTGCCAGCAGCTTAGCGCGGTTTTCCTATGGCTACACCTTC
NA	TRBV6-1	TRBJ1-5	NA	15	CASSVEDRTGGPQHF	TGTGCCAGCAGTGTCGAGGACCGCACCGGGGGGCCCCAGCATTTT
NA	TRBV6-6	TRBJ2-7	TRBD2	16	CASSSGTSGSPYEQYF	TGTGCCAGCAGTTCCGGGACTAGCGGGAGTCCTTACGAGCAGTACTTC